Listed here are 26 T cell receptor beta chains from one sample, sequenced in a study of blood T cells in healthy people across ages. Alongside a J-beta primer mix, a sample-barcoded 5' primer served in a second PCR lasting 7 to 11 cycles. TCRdb re-called the 5' RACE reads with MiXCR, one entry per CDR3 protein. The sample carries about 1.5 million distinct CDR3 sequences, about 43% recorded once. The sequenced sample consisted of blood. The receptors come from a woman aged 18-29 years in good health.

This clonotype was seen more than once but under ten times. The chain carries TRBV6-1 and TRBJ2-1, with TRBD1 as a possible D gene (5 bases). Germline CDR1 and CDR2: MNHNS and SASEGT. V lost 5 bases and J lost 10, with 15 bases in between. The length of the CDR3 is 13 residues. CDR3 amino acids: CASSNRGSYEQFF. DNA of the CDR3: TGTGCCAGCAGTAATAGGGGATCCTACGAGCAGTTCTTC.

This clonotype turned up a few times. The V and J genes are TRBV4-2 and TRBJ2-3; possibly TRBD2 for D (6 bases). CDR1 and CDR2 from the germline V gene are LGHNA and YNFKEQ. CDR3 size: 14 residues. Trimming cost V 8 bases and J 0 bases, with 12 bases left between them. As DNA, the CDR3 is TGTGCCAGCCGAGCGGCGGGGAGCACAGATACGCAGTATTTT. Translating it yields CASRAAGSTDTQYF.

The rearrangement joins TRBV19 to TRBJ1-2, with D tentatively TRBD1 (6 bases). Trimming shortened V by 3 bases and J by 8 bases, and 13 bases separated the two germline ends. This CDR3 spans 13 amino acids. The germline V gene has CDR1 LNHDA and CDR2 SQIVND (reference sequence). The CDR3 spells CASSINGGQGYTF. The CDR3, as DNA: TGTGCCAGTAGTATTAACGGGGGCCAAGGCTACACCTTC. The full variable domain, completed using reference TRBV19 and TRBJ1-2, is DGGITQSPKYLFRKEGQNVTLSCEQNLNHDAMYWYRQDPGQGLRLIYYSQIVNDFQKGDIAEGYSVSREKKESFPLTVTSAQKNPTAFYLCASSINGGQGYTFGSGTRLTVV.

The chain couples TRBV6-1 to TRBJ1-6; D is perhaps TRBD1 (6 bases). V was pared by 10 bases and J by 9 bases, with 16 bases between. Germline-derived CDR1 and CDR2 are MNHNS and SASEGT. The CDR3 is 13 residues long. The CDR3 loop reads CATEAGESSPLHF. CDR3 in DNA: TGTGCCACTGAGGCAGGGGAAAGTTCACCCCTCCACTTT.

This chain uses TRBV20-1 with TRBJ1-2; 12 bases map to TRBD1. This CDR3 has 13 amino acids. In germline, CDR1 is DFQATT, CDR2 SNEGSKA (reference sequence). V dropped 4 bases and J dropped 7; count of bases not matched to a gene: 4. The CDR3 sequence: CSATGTGGGGYTF. The CDR3 nucleotides read TGCAGTGCTACCGGGACAGGGGGCGGTGGCTACACCTTC.

The chain links TRBV20-1 to TRBJ2-5; a possible D gene is TRBD2 (6 bases). Germline-derived CDR1 and CDR2 are DFQATT and SNEGSKA (reference sequence). The V end was cut by 3 bases, the J end by 6 bases, with 8 bases between. CDR3 length: 11 residues. This CDR3 is CSASGGKTQYF. DNA for the CDR3: TGCAGTGCTAGCGGCGGGAAGACCCAGTACTTC.

This clonotype was counted a few times. The chain links TRBV3-1 to TRBJ1-6; D remains unclear. From germline, CDR1 is LGHDT and CDR2 YNNKEL (reference sequence). This CDR3 has 14 residues. The V gene lost 0 bases and the J gene lost 8 bases, with 8 bases spanning the gap. The CDR3 bases are TGTGCCAGCAGCCAAGATCGCGTCGATTCACCCCTCCACTTT. Amino acids: CASSQDRVDSPLHF.

The genes are TRBV2 and TRBJ2-7; D not certain. Trimming left V 8 bases short and J 3 bases short, with 5 bases between. Germline CDR1 is SNHLY and CDR2 is FYNNEI. This CDR3 spans 10 amino acids. The CDR3 nucleotides read TGTGCCAGCGGCCGCTACGAGCAGTACTTC. Amino acid sequence: CASGRYEQYF.

V is TRBV7-9 and J is TRBJ2-2; the D is unclear. The V end was cut by 2 bases, the J end by 7 bases, with 5 bases between. From germline, CDR1 is SEHNR and CDR2 FQNEAQ (reference sequence). The CDR3 contains 12 residues. CDR3 loop: CASSLIGGELFF. CDR3 bases: TGTGCCAGCAGCTTAATAGGCGGGGAGCTGTTTTTT. The full variable domain, with the rest looked up from reference TRBV7-9 and TRBJ2-2, is DTGVSQNPRHKITKRGQNVTFRCDPISEHNRLYWYRQTLGQGPEFLTYFQNEAQLEKSRLLSDRFSAERPKGSFSTLEIQRTEQGDSAMYLCASSLIGGELFFGEGSRLTVL.

This chain uses TRBV20-1 with TRBJ2-1; TRBD2 agrees at 10 bases. Judging by the DNA end, TRBJ2-7 fits better; the J call may be wrong. This CDR3 is 17 amino acids long. The germline V gene encodes CDR1 DFQATT and CDR2 SNEGSKA (reference sequence). The CDR3 DNA reads TGCAGTGCTAGAGCGCTAGCGGGAGAGCCGACCTACAATGAGCAGTACTTC. It is translated as CSARALAGEPTYNEQYF.

This clonotype was seen only a few times. The V and J genes are TRBV5-1 and TRBJ2-1; no clear D. Germline CDR1 reads SGHRS; CDR2 reads YFSETQ. Deletions cut 0 bases from V and 0 bases from J, with 10 bases between. The CDR3 has 16 residues. The chain's CDR3 is CASSLGKLSSYNEQFF. CDR3 nucleotides: TGCGCCAGCAGCTTGGGGAAGTTGAGCTCCTACAATGAGCAGTTCTTC.

The chain couples TRBV7-2 to TRBJ2-4, with 12 bases that match TRBD1. The J call is doubtful: the DNA matches TRBJ2-5 better. CDR1 SGHTA and CDR2 FQGNSA come from the germline V gene. The length of the CDR3 is 19 residues. CDR3: CASSLVGQGARRSEETQYF. CDR3 DNA sequence: TGTGCCAGCAGCTTAGTGGGACAGGGGGCGCGGAGAAGCGAAGAGACCCAGTACTTC.

The J gene is TRBJ2-7, the V gene TRBV6-2 or TRBV6-3; TRBD2 aligns across 9 bases. CDR3 size: 16 residues. The trim removed 2 bases at V and 0 bases at J, leaving 5 bases unmatched. Germline lookup yields CDR1 MNHEY and CDR2 SVGEGT. The CDR3 DNA follows: TGTGCCAGCAGTTACCCCTCAGCGGGAGGCTCCTACGAGCAGTACTTC. Its translation: CASSYPSAGGSYEQYF.

The rearrangement uses TRBV2 and TRBJ2-7, with 11 positions matching TRBD2. Germline values: CDR1 SNHLY, CDR2 FYNNEI. This CDR3 spans 17 amino acids. Trimming removed 5 bases from V and 2 bases from J; junction bases left unmatched: 11. CDR3 in amino acids: CASSRLPGTSGPYEQYF. In nucleotides, the CDR3 is TGTGCCAGCAGTCGACTCCCCGGGACTAGCGGCCCCTACGAGCAGTACTTC.

The chain couples TRBV9 to TRBJ1-1, with D perhaps TRBD1 (5 bases). There are 13 residues in the CDR3. CDR1 and CDR2 from the germline V gene are SGDLS and YYNGEE. Trimming removed 4 bases at V and 10 bases at J, with 17 bases between. The CDR3 spells CASSTPGDARAFF. CDR3 coding DNA: TGTGCCAGCAGCACCCCGGGGGACGCTAGAGCTTTCTTT.

This clonotype was seen a few times. V usage is TRBV20-1 and J usage is TRBJ2-7; the match to TRBD2 covers 9 bases. CDR1 is DFQATT and CDR2 is SNEGSKA in the germline V gene (reference sequence). The CDR3 is made up of 13 amino acids. Written as DNA, the CDR3 is TGCAGCTCCACCGGGACTAGCCGTTACGAGCAGTACTTC. Translated: CSSTGTSRYEQYF.

V usage is TRBV7-2 and J usage is TRBJ1-4, with D unresolved. The length of the CDR3 is 15 residues. V was clipped by 0 bases and J by 3 bases, with 8 bases between them. Per the germline V gene, CDR1 is SGHTA and CDR2 is FQGNSA. The DNA for the CDR3 is TGTGCCAGCAGCTTAGCGCTAGGGCCTAATGAAAAACTGTTTTTT. This encodes CASSLALGPNEKLFF.

The chain joins TRBV24-1 to TRBJ2-5, with 7 nucleotides matching TRBD1. There are 15 residues in the CDR3. Germline V gene data show CDR1 as KGHDR and CDR2 as SFDVKD. V shed 4 bases and J 0 bases; nucleotides not matched to a gene: 4. The CDR3 spells CATSDGTAYQETQYF. CDR3 in DNA: TGTGCCACCAGTGACGGGACAGCTTACCAAGAGACCCAGTACTTC.

The genes are TRBV6-5 and TRBJ2-2, with TRBD1 as a possible D gene (6 bases). V lost 6 bases and J lost 4, with 12 bases in between. Germline CDR1 is MNHEY and CDR2 is SVGAGI. The CDR3 is 14 residues long. The CDR3 is CASRTGYGTGELFF. The CDR3 coding sequence is TGTGCCAGCAGGACAGGTTATGGCACCGGGGAGCTGTTTTTT.

This sequence joins TRBV20-1 and TRBJ1-4; 7 positions match TRBD1. Germline CDR1 DFQATT, CDR2 SNEGSKA (reference sequence). This CDR3 contains 15 residues. The ends lost 2 bases at V and 4 bases at J; junction bases unmatched: 7. The CDR3 bases are TGCAGTGCTAGAAAATTCCGGGACAGTAATGAAAAACTGTTTTTT. Translating it yields CSARKFRDSNEKLFF.

This clonotype was counted between two and nine times. This sequence joins TRBV28 and TRBJ1-2; D might be TRBD1 (5 bases). V lost 2 bases, J lost 3 bases, and 16 bases lay in between. There are 16 residues in the CDR3. Germline V lookup: CDR1 MDHEN, CDR2 SYDVKM. CDR3 in DNA: TGTGCCAGCAGTTTAATACACAGGCGACTTTACTATGGCTACACCTTC. It yields the protein CASSLIHRRLYYGYTF.

J is TRBJ2-1 and V is TRBV3-1; 11 bases line up with TRBD2. J gave up 7 bases and V 7 bases, and 9 bases lay outside the gene matches. Germline V CDR1 and CDR2: LGHDT, YNNKEL (reference sequence). This CDR3 has 15 amino acids. CDR3 protein: CASTTTSGRGNEQFF. The CDR3 nucleotides read TGTGCCAGCACCACTACTAGCGGGAGAGGGAATGAGCAGTTCTTC.

This clonotype was seen a few times. At one end, the junction sequence differs from germline, possibly due to a read error. V is TRBV2 and J is TRBJ2-3; TRBD1 aligns across 8 bases. Germline V CDR1 and CDR2: SNHLY, FYNNEI. The CDR3 loop spans 15 amino acids. The CDR3 is CASREDRGLTDTQYF. The CDR3 nucleotides are TGTGCCAGCAGAGAAGACAGGGGACTGACAGATACGCAGTATTTT. Filled out from reference TRBV2 and TRBJ2-3, the complete variable domain reads EPEVTQTPSHQVTQMGQEVILRCVPISNHLYFYWYRQILGQKVEFLVSFYNNEISEKSEIFDDQFSVERPDGSNFTLKIRSTKLEDSAMYFCASREDRGLTDTQYFGPGTRLTVL.

This chain's CDR3 is CASSQDLGADGYTF. The CDR3 nucleotides are TGTGCCAGCAGCCAAGATCTGGGGGCGGATGGCTACACCTTC. The rearrangement joins TRBV14 to TRBJ1-2; possibly TRBD1 for D (6 bases). V gave up 0 bases and J gave up 6 bases, with 11 bases separating them. The CDR3 consists of 14 residues. From germline, CDR1 is SGHDN and CDR2 FVKESK. Drawing the rest from reference TRBV14 and TRBJ1-2, the complete variable domain is EAGVTQFPSHSVIEKGQTVTLRCDPISGHDNLYWYRRVMGKEIKFLLHFVKESKQDESGMPNNRFLAERTGGTYSTLKVQPAELEDSGVYFCASSQDLGADGYTFGSGTRLTVV.

The rearrangement uses TRBV4-1 and TRBJ2-6; 11 bases match TRBD2. The CDR3 has 20 amino acids. CDR1 is MGHRA, CDR2 YSYEKL, per germline. The trim removed 2 bases at V and 1 base at J, leaving 10 bases unmatched. The CDR3 DNA is TGCGCCAGCAGCCAACCCCTAGCGGGAGGATGGTCATCTGGGGCCAACGTCCTGACTTTC. It specifies CASSQPLAGGWSSGANVLTF.

This chain joins TRBV28 and TRBJ2-2, with 12 bases identical to TRBD1. The CDR3 is 17 amino acids. J lost 7 bases, V lost 2 bases, and 8 bases had no gene match. The V gene's germline CDR1 is MDHEN and CDR2 SYDVKM. The CDR3 reads CASSLLFGTGGRGELFF. For the CDR3, the DNA is TGTGCCAGCAGTTTACTGTTCGGGACAGGGGGCCGCGGGGAGCTGTTTTTT.